The 29 T cell receptor beta chains given below trace back to one sample, sequenced in a study of T cell repertoires in cytomegalovirus infection. Antigens of these TCRs are unknown. TCRdb ran MiXCR on the reads and lists one entry per CDR3 protein. The table lists roughly 860,000 distinct CDR3 sequences, about 31% of them singletons, with 9.5% to 15% in the top ten. The source was cultured CD8+ T cells from PBMCs, collected from culture after CMV antigen stimulation. The receptors come from a human donor in good health (CMV status not recorded). Some clones in this sample may be carry-over from other donors' samples.

The rearrangement joins TRBV4-1 to TRBJ2-3; TRBD2 agrees at 10 bases. The junction had 4 bases not matched to a gene; V was cut back by 3 bases and J by 4 bases. This CDR3 is 15 amino acids long. Germline V lookup: CDR1 MGHRA, CDR2 YSYEKL. CDR3 residues: CASSQVAGGPDTQYF. In DNA, the CDR3 is TGCGCCAGCAGCCAGGTAGCGGGGGGACCAGATACGCAGTATTTT.

The chain links TRBV9 to TRBJ1-1; D remains unclear. V dropped 0 bases and J dropped 3 bases, with 9 bases sitting between them. This CDR3 has 14 residues. The germline V gene encodes CDR1 SGDLS and CDR2 YYNGEE. The CDR3 DNA follows: TGTGCCAGCAGCGTAGACCAGACCTACACTGAAGCTTTCTTT. Protein product: CASSVDQTYTEAFF.

The chain has TRBV6-8 and TRBJ1-2; weak D call: TRBD1 (5 bases). This CDR3 has 12 amino acids. V gave up 9 bases and J gave up 4 bases, with 12 bases separating them. CDR1 MNHGY and CDR2 SAAAGT come from the germline V gene. The CDR3 DNA reads as TGTGCCAGTTTTCTGGGGCGCTATGGCTACACCTTC. It yields the protein CASFLGRYGYTF.

This clonotype turned up a few times. The V gene is TRBV11-2, the J gene TRBJ1-1, with D hard to call. CDR1 and CDR2 from the germline V gene are SGHAT and FQNNGV. V gave up 1 base and J gave up 5 bases, with 11 bases separating them. The CDR3 spans 14 residues. For the CDR3, the DNA is TGTGCCAGCAGCTTAGGAACCGGTTGGACTGAAGCTTTCTTT. Its translation: CASSLGTGWTEAFF.

This rearrangement joins TRBV6-6 to TRBJ2-7; D is uncertain. Between the trimmed V and J ends, which lost 5 bases and 7 bases, there was a span of 12 bases. The CDR3 is 12 residues long. Germline V gene lookup returns CDR1 MNHNY and CDR2 SVGAGI (reference sequence). The CDR3 region has the DNA TGTGCCAGCAGTGAGGACCCCTGGGAGCAGTACGTC. Amino acids: CASSEDPWEQYV.

For the CDR3, the DNA is TGTGCCAGCAGACGAATCTACAGGACTTCGAACACCGGGGAGCTGTTTTTT. Translation: CASRRIYRTSNTGELFF. This sequence joins TRBV6-5 and TRBJ2-2; perhaps D is TRBD1 or TRBD2 (5 bases each). This CDR3 is 17 amino acids long. V gave up 6 bases and J gave up 0 bases, with 17 bases separating them. CDR1 MNHEY and CDR2 SVGAGI come from the germline V gene.

In this sample, this clonotype turned up a few times. The chain employs TRBV18 and TRBJ2-5; a weak D match, TRBD2 (6 bases). Germline V CDR1 and CDR2: KGHSH, LQKENI. The CDR3 extends over 16 amino acids. Trimming took off 6 bases at V and 7 bases at J, with 24 bases between the two ends. CDR3 region: CASSPWEETTGGTQYF. The CDR3, as DNA: TGTGCCAGCTCCCCGTGGGAAGAAACCACCGGGGGGACCCAGTACTTC. The full variable domain, in which reference TRBV18 and TRBJ2-5 provide the parts outside the CDR3, is NAGVMQNPRHLVRRRGQEARLRCSPMKGHSHVYWYRQLPEEGLKFMVYLQKENIIDESGMPKERFSAEFPKEGPSILRIQQVVRGDSAAYFCASSPWEETTGGTQYFGPGTRLLVL.

The gene calls are TRBV5-4 and TRBJ1-1; perhaps TRBD1 as D (5 bases). The CDR3 contains 15 residues. Germline CDR1 and CDR2: SGHNT and YYREEE (reference sequence). Trimming shortened V by 4 bases and J by 2 bases, and 15 bases separated the two germline ends. CDR3 nucleotides: TGTGCCAGCAGCCCCGGGGCGACAATTAACACTGAAGCTTTCTTT. The encoded protein is CASSPGATINTEAFF.

This clonotype appeared a few times. The chain carries TRBV12-3 or TRBV12-4 and TRBJ2-6; the D gene is possibly TRBD1 (6 bases). V lost 8 bases to trimming and J lost 4 bases, with 33 bases between them. The CDR3 has 21 residues. The CDR3 nucleotides read TGTGCCAGCCGCCCTACTGCGGACAGCGACATCACCACTCAAGGGGCCAACGTCCTGACTTTC. Protein: CASRPTADSDITTQGANVLTF.

J is TRBJ2-7 and V is TRBV15; 7 bases map to TRBD1. Trimming at V came to 0 bases and at J to 2 bases, leaving 7 bases not matched to a gene. Germline CDR1 is LNHNV and CDR2 is YYDKDF (reference sequence). This CDR3 has 16 amino acids. The CDR3 protein is CATSRDPGDRPYEQYF. The CDR3 coding sequence is TGTGCCACCAGCAGAGACCCAGGGGACAGACCCTACGAGCAGTACTTC. The whole variable domain, remainder taken from reference TRBV15 and TRBJ2-7, is DAMVIQNPRYQVTQFGKPVTLSCSQTLNHNVMYWYQQKSSQAPKLLFHYYDKDFNNEADTPDNFQSRRPNTSFCFLDIRSPGLGDTAMYLCATSRDPGDRPYEQYFGPGTRLTVT.

The table lists this clonotype with a few counts. The J gene is TRBJ1-5, the V gene TRBV6-5; TRBD1 aligns across 10 bases. Germline V gene lookup returns CDR1 MNHEY and CDR2 SVGAGI. This CDR3 contains 15 residues. The ends lost 5 bases at V and 5 bases at J; junction bases unmatched: 6. Here the CDR3 reads CASSTGTGDHQPQHF. CDR3 in DNA: TGTGCCAGCAGTACCGGGACAGGGGATCATCAGCCCCAGCATTTT.

This clonotype has at least ten counts. CDR3 DNA sequence: TGTGCCAGCAGCCAAGAAGGTACGGAAGAGACCCAGTACTTC. Its protein product is CASSQEGTEETQYF. This sequence joins TRBV4-2 and TRBJ2-5; D is unresolved. V was cut by 0 bases and J by 3 bases, with 8 bases left in between. Germline lookup yields CDR1 LGHNA and CDR2 YNFKEQ. This CDR3 comprises 14 residues.

Comment on this clonotype: A much larger clone sits a single nucleotide away, making a read error possible. The CDR3 ends on some other residue instead of the conserved phenylalanine or tryptophan, so this is likely a read error. This rearrangement joins TRBV7-9 to TRBJ2-1; TRBD2 matches at 7 bases. CDR1 and CDR2 (germline): SEHNR, FQNEAQ (reference sequence). This CDR3 is 11 amino acids long. V gave up 5 bases and J gave up 12 bases; unmatched junction bases: 4. The CDR3 protein is CASSRDYRQFS. CDR3 coding DNA: TGTGCCAGCAGCCGGGACTATCGGCAGTTCTCC.

Here the CDR3 DNA reads TGCGCCAGCACGACCACCACCTACAATGAGCAGTTCTTC. It encodes CASTTTTYNEQFF. The chain couples TRBV10-2 to TRBJ2-1; D not resolved. Trimming took off 7 bases at V and 2 bases at J, with 9 bases between the two ends. Germline values: CDR1 WSHSY, CDR2 SAAADI. The CDR3 spans 13 residues.

The J gene is TRBJ1-2, the V gene TRBV7-8, with 10 bases identical to TRBD1. The CDR3 runs 13 residues. V lost 5 bases, J lost 8 bases, and 5 bases stayed unmatched. Germline V gene data show CDR1 as SGHVS and CDR2 as FQNEAQ. CDR3 DNA: TGTGCCAGCAGCAACGACAGGGGGCAAGGCTACACCTTC. Translated, it gives CASSNDRGQGYTF.

This clonotype was detected many times. The chain is built from TRBV12-3 or TRBV12-4 and TRBJ1-1; TRBD1 might be the D (5 bases). V gave up 6 bases and J gave up 0 bases, with 20 bases separating them. The length of the CDR3 is 17 residues. CDR3 region: CASRSSSQTVLNTEAFF. The DNA of the CDR3 is TGTGCCAGCAGGTCTAGTAGCCAGACAGTTTTGAACACTGAAGCTTTCTTT.

CDR3 region: CASCWGGSYNEQFF. The CDR3 nucleotides read TGTGCCAGCTGCTGGGGCGGCTCCTACAATGAGCAGTTCTTC. V is TRBV28 and J is TRBJ2-1; weak D call: TRBD1 (5 bases). The CDR3 spans 14 residues. Germline values: CDR1 MDHEN, CDR2 SYDVKM. Trimming removed 8 bases at V and 0 bases at J, with 11 bases between.

This clonotype was observed at least ten times. This chain uses TRBV7-8 with TRBJ1-1; D is ambiguous. The CDR3 totals 14 residues. V was trimmed by 5 bases and J by 0 bases, leaving 10 bases between them. Germline loops: CDR1 SGHVS, CDR2 FQNEAQ. CDR3 sequence reads: CASSGANMNTEAFF. For the CDR3, the DNA is TGTGCCAGCAGCGGAGCCAACATGAACACTGAAGCTTTCTTT.

At least ten counts were recorded for this clonotype. The rearrangement links TRBV7-2 to TRBJ2-1, with D possibly TRBD1 on 6 matching bases. The CDR3 length is 15 residues. V lost 1 base and J lost 3, with 10 bases in between. Germline loops: CDR1 SGHTA, CDR2 FQGNSA. As DNA, the CDR3 is TGTGCCAGCAGCTTAGGACAGGTTCGCTACAATGAGCAGTTCTTC. Its protein is CASSLGQVRYNEQFF.

This chain connects TRBV6-5 to TRBJ2-7; D may be TRBD1 (6 bases). The V gene's germline CDR1 is MNHEY and CDR2 SVGAGI. With 6 bases removed from V and 2 bases from J, the gap between germline ends came to 14 bases. The CDR3 runs to 14 residues. Here the CDR3 reads CASSFSRGAYEQYV. The CDR3 DNA is TGTGCCAGCAGCTTTTCCAGGGGAGCCTACGAGCAGTACGTC.

The chain employs TRBV7-9 and TRBJ2-1; perhaps TRBD1 as D (5 bases). CDR3 length: 14 amino acids. Germline CDR1 is SEHNR and CDR2 is FQNEAQ (reference sequence). Trimming removed 5 bases at V and 4 bases at J, with 12 bases between. As DNA, the CDR3 is TGTGCCAGCAGCCCCAGGACAAGGTACAATGAGCAGTTCTTC. Amino acid sequence: CASSPRTRYNEQFF.

The V call is TRBV6-6, the J call TRBJ1-3, with D tentatively TRBD1 (6 bases). V was pared by 2 bases and J by 0 bases, with 17 bases between. Per germline, CDR1 MNHNY and CDR2 SVGAGI (reference sequence). The CDR3 runs to 18 residues. CDR3 nucleotide sequence: TGTGCCAGCAGTTACACCAGACAGGCACAGTACTCTGGAAACACCATATATTTT. Encoded protein: CASSYTRQAQYSGNTIYF.

This chain joins TRBV20-1 and TRBJ2-4; 9 bases map to TRBD1. CDR3 length equals 14 residues. V lost 5 bases, J lost 6 bases, and 8 bases stayed unmatched. The germline CDR1 and CDR2 sequences are DFQATT and SNEGSKA (reference sequence). This chain's CDR3 is CSAGDRESGNIQYF. CDR3 coding DNA: TGCAGTGCTGGGGACAGGGAATCGGGAAACATTCAGTACTTC.

The chain joins TRBV10-3 to TRBJ1-5; the D gene is possibly TRBD1 (6 bases). Between the trimmed V and J ends, which lost 2 bases and 7 bases, there was a span of 15 bases. The CDR3 length is 15 residues. Germline CDR1 ENHRY, CDR2 SYGVKD. This chain's CDR3 is CAISEGTGKYQPQHF. CDR3 in DNA: TGTGCCATCAGTGAGGGCACAGGGAAGTACCAGCCCCAGCATTTT.

The table lists this clonotype with a few counts. The CDR3 region has the DNA TGTGCCAGCAAGGCAGTGAACCAGGGGTACGAGCAGTACGTC. Residues: CASKAVNQGYEQYV. The chain has TRBV6-1 and TRBJ2-7; possible D gene TRBD1, 6 bases. The CDR3 runs 14 residues. CDR1 is MNHNS and CDR2 is SASEGT in the germline V gene. Deletions cut 7 bases from V and 4 bases from J, with 17 bases between.

The V call is TRBV28, the J call TRBJ2-6; D gene ambiguous. The CDR3 totals 16 residues. V lost 5 bases to trimming and J lost 0 bases, with 11 bases between them. Germline CDR1 and CDR2: MDHEN and SYDVKM. The CDR3 here is CASSPPRSSGANVLTF. The CDR3 DNA sequence: TGTGCCAGCAGTCCCCCACGGAGCTCTGGGGCCAACGTCCTGACTTTC.

The chain has TRBV12-3 or TRBV12-4 and TRBJ2-3; TRBD2 matches at 10 bases. V trimming: 6 bases; J trimming: 3 bases; junction bases outside the gene matches: 6. CDR3 length: 15 residues. The CDR3 coding sequence is TGTGCCAGCAGCCACCCTAGCGGGGGAACAGATACGCAGTATTTT. Amino acids: CASSHPSGGTDTQYF.

In its sample, this clonotype was seen a few times. The chain has TRBV6-2 or TRBV6-3 and TRBJ2-3; a possible D gene is TRBD2 (5 bases). The germline V gene has CDR1 MNHEY and CDR2 SVGEGT. Trimming shortened V by 2 bases and J by 0 bases, and 21 bases separated the two germline ends. The CDR3 consists of 19 residues. The CDR3 sequence: CASSYPRLPPVTSTDTQYF. CDR3 nucleotides: TGTGCCAGCAGTTACCCGAGACTACCCCCGGTGACTAGCACAGATACGCAGTATTTT.

This chain connects TRBV20-1 to TRBJ2-3; 12 bases fit TRBD2. Germline V CDR1 and CDR2: DFQATT, SNEGSKA (reference sequence). The CDR3 is 17 amino acids. After removal of 0 bases from V and 0 bases from J, the junction contained 4 bases not matched to a gene. The CDR3 DNA reads as TGCAGTGCTAGAGATTTACTAGCGGGGGGTAGCACAGATACGCAGTATTTT. Residues: CSARDLLAGGSTDTQYF.